These 9 T cell receptor beta chains were all obtained from the same sample, sequenced in a study of blood T cell repertoires in COVID-19. Using immunoSEQ multiplex PCR, the repertoire was profiled, and TCRdb retains in-frame clones only, with some absent. The sample contains 210,000 or so clones, approximately 88% of which appear only once. What was sequenced was peripheral blood. The receptor set was obtained from a man aged 40-49 years with acute or convalescent COVID-19.

The genes are TRBV19 and TRBJ2-6; a possible D gene is TRBD1 (6 bases). Looked up from germline, CDR1 is LNHDA and CDR2 is SQIVND (reference sequence). The CDR3 spans 17 residues. Trimming removed 3 bases from V and 0 bases from J, with 12 bases in between. This chain's CDR3 is CASSIKQGPSGANVLTF. The CDR3 coding sequence is TGTGCCAGTAGTATTAAACAGGGCCCCTCTGGGGCCAACGTCCTGACTTTC.

The chain uses TRBV28 and TRBJ2-2, with no clear D. V lost 2 bases and J lost 5, with 12 bases in between. Germline V gene sequence: CDR1 MDHEN, CDR2 SYDVKM. CDR3 length: 15 residues. CDR3 residues: CASSLIGSGTGELFF. Written as DNA, the CDR3 is TGTGCCAGCAGTTTAATCGGATCCGGGACCGGGGAGCTGTTTTTT.

This clone has a single count. The rearrangement uses TRBV2 and TRBJ1-4, with a weak D call TRBD1 (6 bases). The CDR3 extends over 14 amino acids. Germline V gene lookup returns CDR1 SNHLY and CDR2 FYNNEI. V was cut by 3 bases and J by 7 bases, with 12 bases left in between. In DNA, the CDR3 is TGTGCCAGCAGTGACGGGGGGCGTTCTGAAAAACTGTTTTTT. Translation: CASSDGGRSEKLFF.

This clone was found once. V and J are TRBV5-1 and TRBJ2-1; D is unresolved. The CDR3 is 13 residues long. Germline CDR1 and CDR2: SGHRS and YFSETQ. Deletions cut 0 bases from V and 5 bases from J, with 6 bases between. CDR3: CASSLGANNEQFF. The DNA for the CDR3 is TGCGCCAGCAGCTTGGGGGCTAACAATGAGCAGTTCTTC.

This chain uses TRBV6-5 with TRBJ1-1; a possible D gene is TRBD1 (5 bases). The CDR3 runs to 13 residues. Looked up from germline, CDR1 is MNHEY and CDR2 is SVGAGI. The germline V and J ends were trimmed by 2 bases and 5 bases, with 9 bases remaining between them. The CDR3 loop reads CASSYDGGTEAFF. The CDR3 DNA reads TGTGCCAGCAGTTACGATGGGGGGACTGAAGCTTTCTTT.

The chain couples TRBV5-6 to TRBJ1-2; possible D gene TRBD1, 6 bases. Deletions cut 0 bases from V and 8 bases from J, with 17 bases between. The CDR3 length is 15 residues. Germline lookup yields CDR1 SGHDT and CDR2 YYEEEE. In DNA form, the CDR3 reads TGTGCCAGCAGCTTGGTACAGGGTGGTACCTGGGGCTACACCTTC. Translated: CASSLVQGGTWGYTF. The full variable domain, in which reference TRBV5-6 and TRBJ1-2 provide the parts outside the CDR3, is DAGVTQSPTHLIKTRGQQVTLRCSPKSGHDTVSWYQQALGQGPQFIFQYYEEEERQRGNFPDRFSGHQFPNYSSELNVNALLLGDSALYLCASSLVQGGTWGYTFGSGTRLTVV.

This clone was seen just once. The chain combines TRBV18 with TRBJ1-1, with D perhaps TRBD1 (6 bases). This CDR3 has 14 amino acids. Germline loops: CDR1 KGHSH, CDR2 LQKENI. The V and J ends lost 3 bases and 6 bases respectively, with 14 bases between them. DNA for the CDR3: TGTGCCAGCTCACCGAAGGACAGCCAGGCTGAAGCTTTCTTT. It codes for CASSPKDSQAEAFF.

The genes are TRBV27 and TRBJ1-5; TRBD1 agrees at 8 bases. Germline-derived CDR1 and CDR2 are MNHEY and SMNVEV (reference sequence). This CDR3 region has 14 residues. Trimming cost V 5 bases and J 5 bases; bases outside gene matches: 5. In DNA form, the CDR3 reads TGTGCCAGCAGTCTCGGGACAGGAGATCAGCCCCAGCATTTT. This encodes CASSLGTGDQPQHF.

This chain links TRBV6-5 with TRBJ1-4, with D perhaps matching TRBD1 (5 bases). The V end lost 4 bases, the J end lost 7 bases, and 13 bases lay between the germline ends. This CDR3 contains 14 residues. The germline V gene has CDR1 MNHEY and CDR2 SVGAGI. The CDR3 DNA follows: TGTGCCAGCAGTTTGACAGTAGCCAGTGAAAAACTGTTTTTT. Amino acids: CASSLTVASEKLFF.